This T cell receptor (beta chain) came from a study of T cell responses to AZD1222 COVID-19 vaccine. Findings and limits, study-wide: Spike-specific TCRs gained breadth and depth after people received two AZD1222 doses. Donors in the cohort were predominantly white British and more often female, and clonal diversity was possibly underestimated. Dominant at 160-218 and 743-854, vaccine-associated CD4 TCRs also spanned spike.

About this clone: What it binds is unknown.

Method: immunoSEQ multiplex PCR; TCRdb's copy keeps in-frame clones and lacks some. The sample yields tens of thousands of clones, around nine tenths seen once. V was pared by 4 bases and J by 0 bases, with 8 bases between. Germline CDR1 is SGDLS and CDR2 is YYNGEE. CDR3 length equals 14 residues. Whether given at about 4 or about 12 weeks, second doses were pooled. The receptor comes from an adult who received the AZD1222 COVID-19 vaccine. The source was peripheral blood, collected 28 days after the second AZD1222 dose. The chain combines TRBV9 with TRBJ1-3; D remains unclear. CDR3 residues: CASSTISSGNTIYF. CDR3 DNA: TGTGCCAGCAGCACTATTTCCTCTGGAAACACCATATATTTT. Looking up the rest from reference TRBV9 and TRBJ1-3 gives the full variable domain: DSGVTQTPKHLITATGQRVTLRCSPRSGDLSVYWYQQSLDQGLQFLIQYYNGEERAKGNILERFSAQQFPDLHSELNLSSLELGDSALYFCASSTISSGNTIYFGEGSWLTVV.